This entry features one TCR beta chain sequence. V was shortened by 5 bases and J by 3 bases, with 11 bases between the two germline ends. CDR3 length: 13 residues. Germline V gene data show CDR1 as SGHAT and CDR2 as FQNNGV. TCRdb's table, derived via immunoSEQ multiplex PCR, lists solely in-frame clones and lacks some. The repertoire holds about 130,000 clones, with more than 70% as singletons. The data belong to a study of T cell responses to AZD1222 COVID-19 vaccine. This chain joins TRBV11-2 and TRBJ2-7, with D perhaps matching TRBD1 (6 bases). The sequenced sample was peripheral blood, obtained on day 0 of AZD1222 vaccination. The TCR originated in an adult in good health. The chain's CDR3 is CASSPAGVYEQYF. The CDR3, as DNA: TGTGCCAGCAGCCCCGCAGGGGTCTACGAGCAGTACTTC.